Listed here are 6 T cell receptor beta chains from one sample, sequenced in a study of identical twins. TCRdb reprocessed the 5' RACE reads with MiXCR, giving one entry per CDR3 protein. The table lists 130,000 to 150,000 distinct CDR3 sequences, roughly 3.5% of them singletons, with 8% to 8.5% in the top ten. Sequenced input: memory T cells sorted from blood. The source of these receptors is a man aged 18 to 29 in good health.

This clonotype was counted at least ten times. The chain combines TRBV12-3 or TRBV12-4 with TRBJ1-6; D possibly corresponds to TRBD1 (5 bases). This CDR3 contains 13 residues. V shed 6 bases and J shed 9 bases, with 12 bases lying between them. The CDR3 sequence is CASRDEGSSPLHF. The CDR3 bases are TGTGCCAGCAGGGACGAGGGGAGTTCACCCCTCCACTTT.

This clonotype was recorded many times. The rearrangement joins TRBV6-1 to TRBJ1-2; weak D call: TRBD1 (6 bases). The germline V gene has CDR1 MNHNS and CDR2 SASEGT. CDR3 size: 14 residues. V was cut by 4 bases and J by 4 bases, with 13 bases left in between. CDR3 amino acids: CASSALQGSYGYTF. The CDR3, as DNA: TGTGCCAGCAGTGCCCTACAGGGATCCTATGGCTACACCTTC.

This clonotype was seen more than once but under ten times. The rearrangement joins TRBV30 to TRBJ2-1; D unresolved. Trimming pared 5 bases from V and 6 bases from J, leaving 8 bases between. The CDR3 is 11 residues long. Germline values: CDR1 GTSNPN, CDR2 SVGIG (reference sequence). The CDR3 nucleotides read TGTGCCTGGGGCGGCCCCAATGAGCAGTTCTTC. It is translated as CAWGGPNEQFF.

This clonotype was seen at least ten times. V usage is TRBV6-5 and J usage is TRBJ1-3; TRBD1 agrees at 9 bases. The CDR3 runs to 11 residues. Unmatched junction bases numbered 3, after V lost 11 bases and J lost 7 bases. The V gene's germline CDR1 is MNHEY and CDR2 SVGAGI. The CDR3 DNA sequence: TGTGCCGTTGGACAGGGGAACACCATATATTTT. Its translation is CAVGQGNTIYF.

In regard to this clonotype: A read error may explain this, as a much larger clone is one base away. Likely a read error: the CDR3 ends without its conserved phenylalanine or tryptophan. The rearrangement uses TRBV7-2 and TRBJ2-3, with TRBD2 as a possible D gene (5 bases). The CDR3 consists of 16 residues. Deletions cut 0 bases from V and 1 base from J, with 11 bases between. The germline gives CDR1 SGHTA, CDR2 FQGNSA. In DNA, the CDR3 is TGTGCCAGCAGCTTAGCGCCGGGGTGGGGCACAGATACGCAGTATTCT. This translates into CASSLAPGWGTDTQYS.

This clonotype has only a few counts. This sequence may be a read error, since a much larger clone differs from it by one base. The chain joins TRBV11-2 to TRBJ2-7; possibly TRBD2 for D (5 bases). The germline V gene encodes CDR1 SGHAT and CDR2 FQNNGV. Trimming shortened V by 1 base and J by 0 bases, and 7 bases separated the two germline ends. The CDR3 is made up of 14 amino acids. The CDR3 spells CASSLAGLSYEQYF. In DNA, the CDR3 is TGTGCCAGCAGCTTAGCAGGACTCTCCTACGAGCAGTACTTC.